This is a list of T cell receptor beta chains from one sample in a study of shared clonotypes between healthy human individuals. Repertoires were generated with immunoSEQ multiplex PCR, while TCRdb's copy carries only in-frame clones and drops some. The data show fewer than 850,000 clones, 60% to 80% seen once. Material for sequencing was memory CD4+ T cells sorted from blood. These receptors originate from a woman aged 25 to 39 in good health. Both conserved end residues are part of each CDR3. Fields, in order: clone size, J gene, V gene, D gene, CDR3 DNA, CDR3 protein. The D gene is left open where the match is weak. Size is omitted from some rows. Given values are once, few, many or a class for expanded clones.

size: NA; J: TRBJ2-5; V: TRBV29-1; D: NA; DNA: TGCAGCGTTGAAGAGCGACAGCAAGAGACCCAGTACTTC; CDR3: CSVEERQQETQYF
size: once; J: TRBJ2-5; V: TRBV7-9; D: TRBD2; DNA: TGTGCCAGCACCGCGGGAGTGGAGACCCAGTACTTC; CDR3: CASTAGVETQYF
size: NA; J: TRBJ1-5; V: TRBV7-8; D: NA; DNA: TGTGCCAGCAGCCCCACCGGCGGGGGCCATCAGCCCCAGCATTTT; CDR3: CASSPTGGGHQPQHF
size: NA; J: TRBJ2-1; V: TRBV5-1; D: NA; DNA: TGCGCCAGCGCCATCGACTCGAGCTCCTACAATGAGCAGTTCTTC; CDR3: CASAIDSSSYNEQFF
size: NA; J: TRBJ1-5; V: TRBV19; D: NA; DNA: TGTGCCAGTAGCATCGGTACGGATAGCAATCAGCCCCAGCATTTT; CDR3: CASSIGTDSNQPQHF
size: NA; J: TRBJ2-2; V: TRBV4-1; D: NA; DNA: TGCGCCAGCAGCCGAGACAGTGCCGACACCGGGGAGCTGTTTTTT; CDR3: CASSRDSADTGELFF
size: once; J: TRBJ1-3; V: TRBV11-2; D: TRBD1; DNA: TGTGCCAGCAGCCGACAGGGGACCTCTGGAAACACCATATATTTT; CDR3: CASSRQGTSGNTIYF
size: NA; J: TRBJ1-1; V: TRBV15; D: NA; DNA: TGTGCCACCAGCAGAGATAACAGGGTATGGACTGAAGCTTTCTTT; CDR3: CATSRDNRVWTEAFF
size: NA; J: TRBJ1-1; V: TRBV4-1; D: NA; DNA: TGCGCCAGCAGCCAAGACAGGGGAACCGAAGCTTTCTTT; CDR3: CASSQDRGTEAFF
size: once; J: TRBJ2-3; V: TRBV5-8; D: TRBD1; DNA: TGTGCCAGCAGCGGGACAGGGAGGTATGGCACAGATACGCAGTATTTT; CDR3: CASSGTGRYGTDTQYF
size: NA; J: TRBJ2-5; V: TRBV2; D: TRBD2; DNA: TGTGCCAGCAGTCAGACTAGCGGGAGGGAGACCCAGTACTTC; CDR3: CASSQTSGRETQYF